This T cell receptor beta chain was recorded in a study of blood T cell repertoires in COVID-19. Here immunoSEQ multiplex PCR was the method, and the copy in TCRdb shows in-frame clones only, minus some. The table includes about 97,000 clones, approximately 88% detected once. The CDR3 has 16 residues. Looked up from germline, CDR1 is SSHAT and CDR2 is FNYEAQ (reference sequence). Trimming cost V 5 bases and J 0 bases, with 14 bases left between them. This sequence was found in a human donor in a cohort sampled during active COVID-19. Sequencing used peripheral blood. The rearrangement joins TRBV7-7 to TRBJ1-3; D is unclear. The CDR3, as DNA: TGTGCCAGCAGCGATAATTTACCGGGCTCTGGAAACACCATATATTTT. Protein sequence: CASSDNLPGSGNTIYF.